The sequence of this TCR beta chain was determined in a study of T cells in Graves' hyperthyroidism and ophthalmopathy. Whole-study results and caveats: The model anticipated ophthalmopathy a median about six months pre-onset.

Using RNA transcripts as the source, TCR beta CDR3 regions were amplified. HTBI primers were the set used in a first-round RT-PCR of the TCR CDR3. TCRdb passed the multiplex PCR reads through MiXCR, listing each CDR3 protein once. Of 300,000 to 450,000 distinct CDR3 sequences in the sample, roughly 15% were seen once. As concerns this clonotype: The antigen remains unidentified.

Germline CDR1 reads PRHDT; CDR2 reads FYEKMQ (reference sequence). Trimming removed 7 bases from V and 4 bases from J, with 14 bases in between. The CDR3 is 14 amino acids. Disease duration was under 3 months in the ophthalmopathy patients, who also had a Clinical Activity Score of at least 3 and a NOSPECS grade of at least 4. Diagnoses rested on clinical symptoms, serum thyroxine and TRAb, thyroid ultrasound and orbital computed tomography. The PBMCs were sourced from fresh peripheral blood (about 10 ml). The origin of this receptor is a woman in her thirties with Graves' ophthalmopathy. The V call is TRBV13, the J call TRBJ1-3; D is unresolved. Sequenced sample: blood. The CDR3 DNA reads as TGTGCCAGCAACTCAGCCGACCGGGGAAACACCATATATTTT. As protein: CASNSADRGNTIYF.